This TCR beta chain was sequenced in a study of immune evolution from preneoplasia to lung adenocarcinoma (dated by TCRdb to the early 2020s). Context from the whole study: The study combined immune gene expression, TCR sequencing and multiplex immunofluorescence to profile immune contexture across lung adenocarcinoma precursors and invasive adenocarcinoma. The sample size was set by how many specimens were available, not by a prior power calculation. According to the study, roughly 100 samples went through TCR sequencing. Resected precursor lesions (AAH, AIS, MIA) and invasive adenocarcinomas were each compared against paired morphologically normal lung tissue. A total of approximately 50 patients with pulmonary nodules who underwent surgical resection were included in the overall cohort. Whole exome sequencing and methylation data from the same cohort of nodules were integrated with the immune data. A total of some 51 patients contributed TCR sequencing data. POLYSOLVER was used to infer Class I HLA alleles from exome data, while LOHHLA was used to detect allele-specific HLA loss.

The immunoSEQ hsTCRbeta Kit was used to sequence TCR beta CDR3 regions from DNA. As for how the authors treated the data: The ImmunoSEQ Analyzer was used to analyse the TCR sequencing data. T cell clonality was calculated on productive rearrangements as 1 minus Pielou's evenness. To measure T cell diversity, the inverse Simpson index was applied to productive templates. T cell density was defined as TCR beta template counts normalized to usable DNA, with usable DNA estimated by amplification and sequencing of housekeeping genes. Two-sided Kruskal-Wallis tests were used to compare TCR metrics between histologic stages. Not all clones reach the TCRdb copy of this immuneACCESS table, which keeps in-frame sequences only. Checked studies attribute under half of the gap to unresolved V genes and leave the rest unexplained. V and J calls and clone size follow that table, whereas D and trimming were derived from the DNA. Recorded for this sample are around 10,000 clones; more than 70% of them occurred a single time. In total, the top ten clones hold 29% of the sample.

Notes on this clone: Its recognized antigen is unknown. No base quality information exists; no much larger clone differs at one position.

Results the study describes overall, beyond this receptor: Clonality was highest in normal lung, while later-stage lesions appeared to show lower clonality but higher T cell density and diversity. The findings were based on association rather than direct causation, and larger cohorts with long-term follow-up and longitudinal biopsies were deemed needed. Normal lung had the highest top T cell clone frequencies, and these frequencies appeared to fall progressively from AAH through AIS, MIA and invasive adenocarcinoma. Because all patients were from Japan and China, applicability to Western populations was uncertain.

The patients had resection in Japan or China between the mid-2010s and the late 2010s. Two lung cancer pathologists independently confirmed the histologic diagnosis of each case on H&E slides. DNA was isolated from FFPE tissue using the AllPrep DNA/RNA FFPE Kit. The CDR3, cysteine through phenylalanine, is 13 amino acids long. The only DNA kept is the CDR3, 39 bases in frame from the first base. The material sequenced was FFPE normal lung tissue adjacent to the tumor. The V and J genes are TRBV21-1 and TRBJ1-1. TRBV21-1 is assigned pseudogene status. This clonotype was sampled from a person between 55 and 70 years old with lung adenocarcinoma. Some clones in this sample may be carry-over from other donors' samples. The DNA reads as follows: TGTGCCAGCAGGGAAGGGGGGGGAACTGAAGCTTTCTTT. It translates as CASREGGGTEAFF.